This T cell receptor beta chain was obtained from a study of blood T cell repertoires in COVID-19. Turning to the study itself: The United States, Italy and Spain supplied acute and convalescent COVID-19 samples. T cells, B-cell-depleted T cells, or PBMCs provided the cDNA or gDNA that served as material.

The CDR3 loop spans 14 amino acids. Trimming took off 4 bases at V and 6 bases at J, with 14 bases between the two ends. Germline loops: CDR1 SGHRS, CDR2 YFSETQ. Original handling: Reference gene primer amplification in the assay estimated nucleated cell counts. Measured with immunoSEQ multiplex PCR; TCRdb has only the in-frame clones, and not every one. V, J and clone size are taken as reported in that table, and D and trimming were inferred from the DNA itself. The sample includes about 240,000 clones, 70% to 90% of them seen just once. Clinical history reported by participants formed the basis on which cohorts were assigned.

Material for sequencing was PBMCs or T cells enriched from blood (not recorded which). This sequence originates from a woman between 40 and 55 years old with acute COVID-19. This chain connects TRBV5-1 to TRBJ1-5; D is possibly TRBD1 (5 bases). CDR3 nucleotides: TGCGCCAGCAGCGCCGGGGAGGGGACTCAGCCCCAGCATTTT. This translates into CASSAGEGTQPQHF.